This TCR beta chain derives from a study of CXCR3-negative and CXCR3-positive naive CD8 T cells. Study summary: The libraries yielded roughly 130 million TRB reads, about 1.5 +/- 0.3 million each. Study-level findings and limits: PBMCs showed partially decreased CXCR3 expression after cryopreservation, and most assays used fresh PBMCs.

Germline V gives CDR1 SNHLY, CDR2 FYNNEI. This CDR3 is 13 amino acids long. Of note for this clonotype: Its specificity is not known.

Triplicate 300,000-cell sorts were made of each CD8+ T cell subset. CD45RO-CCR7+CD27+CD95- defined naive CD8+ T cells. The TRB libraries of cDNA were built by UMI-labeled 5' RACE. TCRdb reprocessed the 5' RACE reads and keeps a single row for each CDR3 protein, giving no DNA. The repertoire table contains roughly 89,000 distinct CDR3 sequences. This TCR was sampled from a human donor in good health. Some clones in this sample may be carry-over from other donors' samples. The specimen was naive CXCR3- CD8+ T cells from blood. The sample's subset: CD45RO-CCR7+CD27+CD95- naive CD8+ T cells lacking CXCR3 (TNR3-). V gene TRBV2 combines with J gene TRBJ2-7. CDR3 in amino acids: CANSLGTSYEQYF.